This T cell receptor (beta chain) came from a study of T cells after yellow fever vaccination. This clonotype was recorded many times. The study made its TCR cDNA through 5'RACE template switching. That step introduced a universal primer site along with UMIs. A single record per CDR3 protein comes from TCRdb applying MiXCR to the 5' RACE reads. The sample lists roughly 160,000 distinct CDR3 sequences, around 7% seen once, with roughly 2.5% in the top ten. This sequence was found in a man aged 18 to 30 who received the YFV17D yellow fever vaccine. The sequencing here drew on CD4+ T cells sorted from PBMCs, taken 5 to 6 days after the first yellow fever vaccination.

The CDR3 DNA reads as TGTGCCACCAGTTCCAACCGAAATAAGGATGAGCAGTTCTTC. Its translation: CATSSNRNKDEQFF. The chain has TRBV24-1 and TRBJ2-1; unclear D gene. V was pared by 6 bases and J by 8 bases, with 16 bases between. The CDR3 is made up of 14 amino acids. In germline, CDR1 is KGHDR, CDR2 SFDVKD.